Below, 28 T cell receptor beta chains from the same sample are listed, as sequenced in a study of T cells in Graves' hyperthyroidism and ophthalmopathy. The investigators amplified TCR beta CDR3 regions from RNA transcripts. The HTBI primer set was used in a first-round RT-PCR of the TCR CDR3. TCRdb reanalysed the multiplex PCR reads using MiXCR and keeps one entry per CDR3 protein. The sample lists about 580,000 distinct CDR3 sequences; approximately 15% were seen once. The sample consisted of blood. These receptors were obtained from a woman aged 25 to 45 with Graves' hyperthyroidism that later progressed to Graves' ophthalmopathy.

This clonotype came up many times. The genes are TRBV11-3 and TRBJ2-7; D is unresolved. This CDR3 has 13 amino acids. From germline, CDR1 is SGHNT and CDR2 YENEEA. The ends were cut back, 5 bases at V and 5 bases at J, with 13 bases in the middle. CDR3 amino acids: CASSESPDHEQYF. The CDR3 nucleotides are TGTGCCAGCAGCGAGTCTCCGGACCACGAGCAGTACTTC.

The chain uses TRBV5-1 and TRBJ2-1; 9 nucleotides align to TRBD1. Germline V gene lookup returns CDR1 SGHRS and CDR2 YFSETQ. The V gene end was trimmed by 3 bases and the J gene end by 13 bases; junction bases not matched to a gene: 2. The CDR3 consists of 11 residues. This CDR3 reads CASSSDRGQFF. DNA for the CDR3: TGCGCCAGCAGCTCGGACAGGGGACAGTTCTTC.

This clonotype was seen at least ten times. The CDR3 sequence: CASSFGVDSPLHF. In DNA form, the CDR3 reads TGTGCCAGCAGCTTCGGGGTAGATTCACCCCTCCACTTT. J is TRBJ1-6 and V is TRBV7-2; D unclear. The CDR3 totals 13 residues. Germline V CDR1 and CDR2: SGHTA, FQGNSA. V was shortened by 3 bases and J by 8 bases, with 8 bases between the two germline ends.

This clonotype was counted a few times. The genes are TRBV27 and TRBJ2-7; D is ambiguous. The CDR3 spans 13 residues. The germline CDR1 and CDR2 sequences are MNHEY and SMNVEV (reference sequence). Trimming cost V 3 bases and J 6 bases, with 12 bases left between them. This CDR3 reads CASSLDGSSEQYF. CDR3 in DNA: TGTGCCAGCAGTTTGGACGGTAGCAGCGAGCAGTACTTC.

The chain is built from TRBV20-1 and TRBJ2-7; D remains unclear. V was clipped by 0 bases and J by 2 bases, with 8 bases between them. Germline CDR1 reads DFQATT; CDR2 reads SNEGSKA (reference sequence). The CDR3 length is 13 residues. CDR3 nucleotide sequence: TGCAGTGCTAGAGACCAGGAGACCTACGAGCAGTACTTC. Its protein product is CSARDQETYEQYF.

This clonotype has a count of ten or more. The rearrangement links TRBV27 to TRBJ1-2, with TRBD1 as a possible D gene (5 bases). V was shortened by 8 bases and J by 0 bases, with 13 bases between the two germline ends. CDR1 is MNHEY, CDR2 SMNVEV, per germline (reference sequence). This CDR3 contains 14 residues. CDR3 in amino acids: CASAAQAANYGYTF. CDR3 sequence (DNA): TGTGCCAGCGCTGCACAGGCAGCTAACTATGGCTACACCTTC.

Many counts were recorded for this clonotype. This sequence joins TRBV29-1 and TRBJ2-7, with D perhaps TRBD2 (5 bases). This CDR3 contains 14 residues. Germline CDR1 is SQVTM and CDR2 is ANQGSEA. Trimming removed 1 base at V and 0 bases at J, with 10 bases between. The chain's CDR3 is CSVEGGADSYEQYF. Here the CDR3 DNA reads TGCAGCGTTGAAGGAGGAGCGGACTCCTACGAGCAGTACTTC.

This clonotype occurred many times. This chain joins TRBV12-5 and TRBJ2-7, with 7 bases aligning to TRBD1. CDR1 is LGHNT, CDR2 FRNRAP, per germline. This CDR3 has 15 residues. The V gene end was trimmed by 6 bases and the J gene end by 3 bases; junction bases not matched to a gene: 11. CDR3 nucleotide sequence: TGTGCTAGTGGCTATGGGACAGAAACTCACTACGAGCAGTACTTC. It is translated as CASGYGTETHYEQYF.

V gene TRBV18 combines with J gene TRBJ2-1, with D hard to call. V shed 6 bases and J shed 5 bases, with 11 bases lying between them. The CDR3 runs 13 residues. Looked up from germline, CDR1 is KGHSH and CDR2 is LQKENI. Written as DNA, the CDR3 is TGTGCCAGCTCGTACCAAGATAACAATGAGCAGTTCTTC. Amino acid sequence: CASSYQDNNEQFF. Drawing the rest from reference TRBV18 and TRBJ2-1, the complete variable domain is NAGVMQNPRHLVRRRGQEARLRCSPMKGHSHVYWYRQLPEEGLKFMVYLQKENIIDESGMPKERFSAEFPKEGPSILRIQQVVRGDSAAYFCASSYQDNNEQFFGPGTRLTVL.

This clonotype was counted ten times or more. This chain uses TRBV20-1 with TRBJ2-1; D call uncertain. This CDR3 comprises 16 residues. Germline CDR1 reads DFQATT; CDR2 reads SNEGSKA (reference sequence). V shed 2 bases and J shed 7 bases, with 21 bases lying between them. The CDR3 is CSARKISGVRGNEQFF. In DNA form, the CDR3 reads TGCAGTGCTAGAAAAATCTCGGGTGTCCGTGGGAATGAGCAGTTCTTC.

This clonotype was observed at least ten times. The chain combines TRBV20-1 with TRBJ2-5; possibly TRBD2 for D (7 bases). Per the germline V gene, CDR1 is DFQATT and CDR2 is SNEGSKA (reference sequence). The germline V and J ends were trimmed by 6 bases and 5 bases, with 16 bases remaining between them. This CDR3 has 13 residues. Here the CDR3 DNA reads TGCAGTGCCCCGGGGAGGGGGACGGAGACCCAGTACTTC. It encodes CSAPGRGTETQYF.

This clonotype showed up many times. The genes are TRBV13 and TRBJ2-5; 8 nucleotides line up with TRBD2. V was clipped by 3 bases and J by 1 base; unmatched bases: 7. Germline-derived CDR1 and CDR2 are PRHDT and FYEKMQ (reference sequence). The CDR3 loop spans 16 amino acids. CDR3 DNA: TGTGCCAGCAGCTTGGGAAGCGGGAGATTCCAAGAGACCCAGTACTTC. Translating gives CASSLGSGRFQETQYF.

This clonotype was counted ten times or more. This chain joins TRBV11-1 and TRBJ2-1; 15 bases line up with TRBD2. The CDR3 runs to 20 residues. V was pared by 5 bases and J by 9 bases, with 20 bases of the junction left unmatched. Germline lookup yields CDR1 SGHAT and CDR2 FQDESV (reference sequence). DNA of the CDR3: TGTGCCAGCAGCCCCCAGCGGGGGACTAGCGGGAGGTATCGGGCTGGTGAGCAGTTCTTC. Its protein is CASSPQRGTSGRYRAGEQFF.

This chain uses TRBV12-3 or TRBV12-4 with TRBJ1-2, with TRBD1 matching over 7 bases. This CDR3 has 14 amino acids. Trimming cost V 7 bases and J 6 bases; bases outside gene matches: 11. CDR3 nucleotide sequence: TGTGCCAGCACCAGGGGGGGGGGGGGCAATGGCTACACCTTC. Protein product: CASTRGGGGNGYTF.

This clonotype was found many times. This chain joins TRBV30 and TRBJ2-7, with a tentative D call TRBD1 (5 bases). V shed 3 bases and J shed 2 bases, with 14 bases lying between them. Germline CDR1 reads GTSNPN; CDR2 reads SVGIG (reference sequence). CDR3 length: 14 residues. CDR3 in amino acids: CAWSPRQSPYEQYF. CDR3 nucleotide sequence: TGTGCCTGGAGCCCCAGACAGAGTCCCTACGAGCAGTACTTC.

The rearrangement links TRBV30 to TRBJ1-5, with D unclear. The CDR3 is 16 amino acids. Germline values: CDR1 GTSNPN, CDR2 SVGIG (reference sequence). With 2 bases removed from V and 0 bases from J, the gap between germline ends came to 14 bases. CDR3 residues: CAWSSRDLLSNQPQHF. CDR3 nucleotides: TGTGCCTGGAGTTCACGAGACCTTCTTAGCAATCAGCCCCAGCATTTT.

The sample holds many counts of this clonotype. V is TRBV12-3 or TRBV12-4 and J is TRBJ1-3, with 7 bases that match TRBD1. CDR3 size: 13 residues. The J segment lost 2 bases and the V segment lost 6 bases, leaving 1 base of the junction unmatched. DNA for the CDR3: TGTGCCAGCAGGACAGGGACTGGAAACACCATATATTTT. It is translated as CASRTGTGNTIYF.

The chain combines TRBV28 with TRBJ2-7; D is possibly TRBD2 (5 bases). Per the germline V gene, CDR1 is MDHEN and CDR2 is SYDVKM. The V gene lost 5 bases and the J gene lost 0 bases, with 14 bases spanning the gap. CDR3 length equals 15 residues. This CDR3 is CASSRSGKSSYEQYF. DNA of the CDR3: TGTGCCAGCAGTAGGAGCGGTAAGAGCTCCTACGAGCAGTACTTC.

Comments on this clonotype: The junction differs from germline at one of its ends, possibly a read error. The rearrangement links TRBV24-1 to TRBJ2-5; possibly TRBD1 for D (5 bases). The length of the CDR3 is 14 residues. Germline assignment: CDR1 KGHDR and CDR2 SFDVKD. The CDR3 DNA reads as TGTGTCACCGCTGTTAACAGGCTCCAAGAGACCCAGTACTTC. Its translation is CVTAVNRLQETQYF.

Ten or more counts support this clonotype. The chain has TRBV20-1 and TRBJ2-5, with no clear D. Germline CDR1 is DFQATT and CDR2 is SNEGSKA (reference sequence). V dropped 0 bases and J dropped 0 bases, with 5 bases sitting between them. CDR3 size: 13 residues. The CDR3 reads CSARDLYQETQYF. The CDR3 DNA reads TGCAGTGCTAGAGATCTGTACCAAGAGACCCAGTACTTC.

This clonotype was found many times. This rearrangement joins TRBV9 to TRBJ1-2, with a possible D match to TRBD1 (6 bases). CDR1 is SGDLS and CDR2 is YYNGEE in the germline V gene. V lost 4 bases and J 5 bases, leaving 15 bases between the germline ends. The CDR3 has 14 amino acids. CDR3 protein: CASSSGQTEYGYTF. As DNA, the CDR3 is TGTGCCAGCAGCTCCGGACAGACCGAGTATGGCTACACCTTC. Using reference TRBV9 and TRBJ1-2 for the parts outside the CDR3, the full variable domain is DSGVTQTPKHLITATGQRVTLRCSPRSGDLSVYWYQQSLDQGLQFLIQYYNGEERAKGNILERFSAQQFPDLHSELNLSSLELGDSALYFCASSSGQTEYGYTFGSGTRLTVV.

This rearrangement joins TRBV20-1 to TRBJ2-3; D ambiguous. CDR3 length: 15 residues. Looked up from germline, CDR1 is DFQATT and CDR2 is SNEGSKA (reference sequence). V shed 0 bases and J shed 0 bases, with 10 bases lying between them. The CDR3 sequence is CSARDRAASTDTQYF. The CDR3 DNA follows: TGCAGTGCTAGAGATCGGGCAGCTAGCACAGATACGCAGTATTTT.

Many counts were recorded for this clonotype. The J gene is TRBJ1-1, the V gene TRBV5-1, with D unclear. V was pared by 2 bases and J by 0 bases, with 8 bases between. Germline V lookup: CDR1 SGHRS, CDR2 YFSETQ. The CDR3 runs 14 residues. The DNA of the CDR3 is TGCGCCAGCAGCTTAACCAGTTTGAACACTGAAGCTTTCTTT. Translated, it gives CASSLTSLNTEAFF.

This clonotype was counted a few times. This rearrangement joins TRBV4-1 to TRBJ2-3; weak D call: TRBD2 (5 bases). The germline V gene encodes CDR1 MGHRA and CDR2 YSYEKL. The CDR3 spans 14 residues. Between the trimmed V and J ends, which lost 4 bases and 7 bases, there was a span of 15 bases. As DNA, the CDR3 is TGCGCCAGCAGCCCACAAGAACTAGGTCATACGCAGTATTTT. This encodes CASSPQELGHTQYF.

This clonotype was observed a handful of times. This chain joins TRBV6-1 and TRBJ1-5, with D hard to call. This CDR3 has 15 amino acids. Trimming cost V 3 bases and J 6 bases, with 15 bases left between them. Germline-derived CDR1 and CDR2 are MNHNS and SASEGT. The CDR3 DNA sequence: TGTGCCAGCAGTGATTTCTGGGCTGGGAGTCAGCCCCAGCATTTT. It yields the protein CASSDFWAGSQPQHF.

The chain is built from TRBV3-1 and TRBJ2-3; D is possibly TRBD2 (6 bases). The CDR3 has 16 amino acids. CDR1 LGHDT and CDR2 YNNKEL come from the germline V gene (reference sequence). The ends were cut back, 8 bases at V and 5 bases at J, with 23 bases in the middle. The CDR3 DNA sequence: TGTGCCAGCGGACTTGGATTTAGCGGTGGAGTAGATACGCAGTATTTT. This codes for CASGLGFSGGVDTQYF.

This rearrangement joins TRBV9 to TRBJ2-1, with TRBD2 matching 9 bases. V lost 7 bases to trimming and J lost 5 bases; unmatched junction nucleotides: 10. CDR3 length equals 15 residues. The germline V gene has CDR1 SGDLS and CDR2 YYNGEE. CDR3 in DNA: TGTGCCAGCGGACGGCGGGAGGGCCACCACAATGAGCAGTTCTTC. Translation gives CASGRREGHHNEQFF.

A single count supports this clonotype. The chain links TRBV7-2 to TRBJ2-1; D call uncertain. The CDR3 contains 11 residues. Germline CDR1 reads SGHTA; CDR2 reads FQGNSA. The ends were cut back, 3 bases at V and 13 bases at J, with 10 bases in the middle. Written as DNA, the CDR3 is TGTGCCAGCAGCTTGGCGGAGACCCAGTTCTTC. Its protein is CASSLAETQFF.